This T cell receptor (beta chain) was captured by sequencing in a study of cytomegalovirus exposure and HLA in healthy donors. Findings and caveats of the study: TCR beta chains numbering more than 150 were designated cytomegalovirus-associated.

A note on this clone: No antigen is known for it.

In the PCR, 60 Vbeta and 13 Jbeta primers were used. Source study methods: A later analysis counted around 80 million unique TCR beta chains, some 12 million shared. TCRdb keeps only in-frame clones here, not all; method: immunoSEQ multiplex PCR. V, J and clone size were drawn from that table, and D and trimming were deduced from the DNA. The data show under 200,000 clones, approximately 80% seen once. CDR3 size: 12 residues. V lost 1 base, J lost 14 bases, and 12 bases lay in between. Germline V CDR1 and CDR2: SEHNR, FQNEAQ (reference sequence). The V call is TRBV7-9, the J call TRBJ2-1; D might be TRBD1 (5 bases). The sequence came from a woman younger than 45 in good health and CMV-seropositive. The specimen sequenced was PBMCs. The DNA for the CDR3 is TGTGCCAGCAGCTTAGGCCCGACAGAAGAGTTCTTC. Its translation is CASSLGPTEEFF.